One T cell receptor (beta chain) is described in this entry. The data were obtained in a study of blood T cell repertoires in COVID-19. The protocol was immunoSEQ multiplex PCR, while the TCRdb copy is restricted to in-frame clones and leaves out a portion. The table has about 250,000 clones, about nine tenths seen once; the top ten hold about 1.7%. V shed 5 bases and J 4 bases; nucleotides not matched to a gene: 3. Germline CDR1 and CDR2: KGHDR and SFDVKD. The CDR3 contains 14 residues. The sample taken for sequencing was PBMCs or T cells enriched from blood (not recorded which). This clonotype originated in a man aged 35 to 55 who had recovered from COVID-19. The chain joins TRBV24-1 to TRBJ2-3; the match to TRBD1 covers 9 bases. DNA of the CDR3: TGTGCCACCAGTGGGACAGGGGACCCAGATACGCAGTATTTT. As protein: CATSGTGDPDTQYF.